Included here is one T cell receptor beta chain sequence, with context. Its antigen is unknown. No quality values exist for individual bases; no much larger clone is one base distant. At one collaborating source in Seattle, patients were enrolled during active infection and were followed longitudinally through the course of disease. Each collaborating institution followed its own protocols to collect whole blood in K2EDTA tubes. For TCRbeta analysis, collaborators shipped samples in one of three forms: frozen whole blood, isolated PBMCs, or DNA extracted from either of those sample types. This specimen belongs to a study of blood T cell repertoires in COVID-19 (dated by TCRdb to the early 2020s). Describing the broader study: The collaborator samples originated in the United States, Italy and Spain and spanned the acute and convalescent phases of COVID-19. The samples were drawn from the first 160 participants of the ongoing ImmuneRACE study and from about 1,200 subjects provided by 6 global collaborators. The prospective study material was composed of cDNA or gDNA derived from T cells, B-cell-depleted T cells, or PBMCs. The repertoires were released in a freely available public database meant as a resource for research on the immune response to SARS-CoV-2. Where available, HLA class I and class II types were obtained from metadata supplied by the sample provider rather than from assay-based typing. Deeply sampled blood TCRbeta repertoires from subjects exposed to, actively infected with, or recovered from COVID-19 were included in the dataset. Nearly every sample came with metadata listing a de-identified subject ID, COVID-19 status, age in years and sex. Study-wide findings and limitations: Clinical and demographic metadata were provided uncurated, with the amount varying by source and participant.

TCRbeta CDR3 regions were amplified from genomic DNA by means of the immunoSEQ Assay, a bias-controlled multiplex PCR. Processing in the source paper ran as follows. The number of nucleated cells in each sample was estimated from the amplification of reference gene primers within the assay. Sequence reads were collapsed and filtered to measure the absolute abundance of every unique TCRbeta CDR3 rearrangement. For each sample, productive Simpson clonality was calculated as the square root of Simpson's diversity index over productive rearrangements. TCRdb retrieved this table from immuneACCESS and kept in-frame rearrangements only. Not all clones are present; in checked studies, unresolved V genes account for under half, and no reason is known for the remainder. V, J and clone size are those of that table, while D and trimming were read from the DNA. The sample yields about 290,000 clones; roughly 89% were counted once. The ten top clones hold 11% of the sample.

The sequenced sample was peripheral blood. The source is a woman aged 25 to 39 with COVID-19, enrolled during active disease.

The bases read TGTGCCAGCAGCGCTATGGGACAGCTTGAAGCTTTCTTT. Its protein reads: CASSAMGQLEAFF. The rearranged segments are TRBV9 and TRBJ1-1, with TRBD1 matching 7 junction bases. Relative to germline, V is missing 3 bases and J is missing 7 bases, with 6 bases of the junction outside any gene match. CDR1 and CDR2 are drawn from the germline V gene: SGDLS, YYNGEE. Inclusive of the bounding cysteine and phenylalanine, the CDR3 is 13 residues long. CDR3 DNA only is kept here, 39 bases in frame from base 1.